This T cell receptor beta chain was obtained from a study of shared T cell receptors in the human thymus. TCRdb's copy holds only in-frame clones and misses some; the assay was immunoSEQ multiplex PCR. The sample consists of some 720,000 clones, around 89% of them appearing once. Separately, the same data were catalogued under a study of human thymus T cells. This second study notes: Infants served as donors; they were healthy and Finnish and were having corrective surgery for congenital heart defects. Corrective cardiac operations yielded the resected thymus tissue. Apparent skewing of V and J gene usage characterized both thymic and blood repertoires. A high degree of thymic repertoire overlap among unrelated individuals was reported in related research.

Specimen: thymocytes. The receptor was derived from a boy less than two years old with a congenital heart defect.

The CDR3 bases are TGTGCCAGCAGTCCAGGGGGGGGACTGGGACTAGCGGGAGGTCTCTTCGAGCAGTACTTC. This translates into CASSPGGGLGLAGGLFEQYF. The rearrangement joins TRBV28 to TRBJ2-7, with 15 bases aligning to TRBD2. This CDR3 is built from 20 residues. Germline lookup yields CDR1 MDHEN and CDR2 SYDVKM. The V gene end was trimmed by 5 bases and the J gene end by 6 bases; junction bases not matched to a gene: 20.